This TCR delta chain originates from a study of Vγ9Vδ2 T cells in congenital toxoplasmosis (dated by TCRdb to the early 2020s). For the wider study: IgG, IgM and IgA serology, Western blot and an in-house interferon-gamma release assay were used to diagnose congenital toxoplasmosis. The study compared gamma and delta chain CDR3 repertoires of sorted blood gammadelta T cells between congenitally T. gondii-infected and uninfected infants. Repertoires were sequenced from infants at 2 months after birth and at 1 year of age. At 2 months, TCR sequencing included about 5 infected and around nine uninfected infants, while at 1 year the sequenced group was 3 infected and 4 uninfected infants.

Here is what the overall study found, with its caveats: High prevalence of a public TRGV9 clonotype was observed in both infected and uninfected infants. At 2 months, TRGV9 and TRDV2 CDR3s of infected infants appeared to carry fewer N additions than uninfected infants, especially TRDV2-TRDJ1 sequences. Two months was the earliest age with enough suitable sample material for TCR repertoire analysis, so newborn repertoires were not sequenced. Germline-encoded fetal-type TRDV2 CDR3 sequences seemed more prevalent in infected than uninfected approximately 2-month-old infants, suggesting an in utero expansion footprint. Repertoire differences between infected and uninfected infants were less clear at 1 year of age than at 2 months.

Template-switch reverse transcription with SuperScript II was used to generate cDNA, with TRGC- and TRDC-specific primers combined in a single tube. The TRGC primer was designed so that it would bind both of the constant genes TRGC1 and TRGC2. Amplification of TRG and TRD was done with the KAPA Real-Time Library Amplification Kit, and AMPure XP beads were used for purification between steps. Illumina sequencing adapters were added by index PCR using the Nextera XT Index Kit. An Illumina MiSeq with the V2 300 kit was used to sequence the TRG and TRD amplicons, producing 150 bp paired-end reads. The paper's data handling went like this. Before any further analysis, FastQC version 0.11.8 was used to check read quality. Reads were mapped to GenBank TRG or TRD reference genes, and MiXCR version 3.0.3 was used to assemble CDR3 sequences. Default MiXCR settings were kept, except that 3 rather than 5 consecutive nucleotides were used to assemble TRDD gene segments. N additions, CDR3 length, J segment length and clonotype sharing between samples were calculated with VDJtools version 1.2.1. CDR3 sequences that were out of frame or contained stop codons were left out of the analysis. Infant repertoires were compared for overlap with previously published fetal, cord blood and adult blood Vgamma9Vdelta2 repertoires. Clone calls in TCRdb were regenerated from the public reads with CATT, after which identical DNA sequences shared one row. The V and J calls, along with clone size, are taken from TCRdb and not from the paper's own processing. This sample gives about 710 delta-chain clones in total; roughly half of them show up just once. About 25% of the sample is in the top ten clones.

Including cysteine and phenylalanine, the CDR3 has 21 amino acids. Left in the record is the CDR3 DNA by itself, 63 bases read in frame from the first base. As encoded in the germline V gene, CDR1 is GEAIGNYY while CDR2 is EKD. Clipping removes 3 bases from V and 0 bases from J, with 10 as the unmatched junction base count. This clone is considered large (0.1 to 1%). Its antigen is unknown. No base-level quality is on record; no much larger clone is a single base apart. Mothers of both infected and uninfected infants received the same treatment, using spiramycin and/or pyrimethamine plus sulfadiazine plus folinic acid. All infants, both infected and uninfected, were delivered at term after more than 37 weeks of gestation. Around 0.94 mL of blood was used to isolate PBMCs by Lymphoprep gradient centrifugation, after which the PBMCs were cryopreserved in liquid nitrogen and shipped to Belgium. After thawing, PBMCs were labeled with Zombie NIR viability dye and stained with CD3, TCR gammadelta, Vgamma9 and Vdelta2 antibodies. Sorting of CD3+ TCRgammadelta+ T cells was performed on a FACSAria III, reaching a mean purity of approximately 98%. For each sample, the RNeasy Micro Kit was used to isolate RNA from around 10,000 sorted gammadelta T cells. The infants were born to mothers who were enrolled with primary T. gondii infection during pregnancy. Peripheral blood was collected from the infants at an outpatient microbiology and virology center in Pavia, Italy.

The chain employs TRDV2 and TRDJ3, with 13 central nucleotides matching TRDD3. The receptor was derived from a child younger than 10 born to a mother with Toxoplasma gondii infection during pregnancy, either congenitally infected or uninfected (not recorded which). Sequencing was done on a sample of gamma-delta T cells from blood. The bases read TGTGCCTGTGACTCCGTACTGGGGGATACGATTAGCTCCTGGGACACCCGACAGATGTTTTTC. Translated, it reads CACDSVLGDTISSWDTRQMFF.